This T cell receptor beta chain was retrieved from a study of T cells expressing NK-cell markers. From the 5' RACE reads, TCRdb lists one entry per CDR3 protein and no DNA. This repertoire comprises some 340,000 distinct CDR3 sequences; its ten largest clones make up under 6.5%. Germline assignment: CDR1 ENHRY and CDR2 SYGVKD. The CDR3 covers 14 residues. The TCR originated in a man aged 18-69 years in good health. The chain employs TRBV10-3 and TRBJ1-1; TCRdb's D call, TRBD1, is unchecked because there is no DNA. Sequenced sample: blood T cells: a sorted CD56 or NKG2C T cell subset, CD4+ or CD8+ T cells, or bulk PBMC T cells (not recorded which). CDR3 amino acids: CAINGQGARTEAFF.